This T cell receptor (beta chain) comes out of a study of T cell responses to AZD1222 COVID-19 vaccine. Study-level results: Seropositive status at baseline applied to only 6 or 7 AZD1222 recipients. The sample set comprised mostly white British donors with more females, and clonal diversity was possibly underestimated. Reports indicate that nearly half of spike-specific TCRs are directed at unmutated variant regions. Researchers took repertoire samples only after the peak T cell response had come.

This CDR3 is built from 12 residues. Between the trimmed V and J ends, which lost 1 base and 6 bases, there was a span of 7 bases. Method: immunoSEQ multiplex PCR; TCRdb's copy keeps in-frame clones and lacks some. The data show 150,000 to 200,000 clones, more than 90% seen once. This clone was counted once. Antigen: not known. The chain carries TRBV12-3 or TRBV12-4 and TRBJ2-7; unclear D gene. This clonotype was obtained from an adult in good health. The input for sequencing was peripheral blood, taken on day 0 of AZD1222 vaccination. CDR3 amino acids: CASSLGSFEQYF. The CDR3 coding sequence is TGTGCCAGCAGTTTAGGTAGTTTCGAGCAGTACTTC.